The 21 T cell receptor beta chains below come from one sample, sequenced in a study of blood T cell repertoires in COVID-19. Here immunoSEQ multiplex PCR was the method, and the copy in TCRdb shows in-frame clones only, minus some. The sample has some 200,000 clones, approximately 82% seen once. Sequenced material: PBMCs or T cells enriched from blood (not recorded which). These receptors were obtained from a woman between 55 and 75 years old with acute COVID-19.

The rearrangement links TRBV7-2 to TRBJ2-1; 9 positions match TRBD2. Germline assignment: CDR1 SGHTA and CDR2 FQGNSA. The V and J ends lost 3 bases and 5 bases, in that order; junction bases with no gene match: 5. The CDR3 has 15 amino acids. The CDR3 DNA reads TGTGCCAGCAGCTTGAGCGGGGGGCCGAACAATGAGCAGTTCTTC. This codes for CASSLSGGPNNEQFF.

The gene calls are TRBV7-6 and TRBJ2-2; TRBD2 matches 7 bases. This CDR3 is built from 15 residues. Germline-derived CDR1 and CDR2 are SGHVS and FNYEAQ. The trim removed 3 bases at V and 5 bases at J, leaving 6 bases unmatched. CDR3 loop: CASSLLRGGTGELFF. The DNA of the CDR3 is TGTGCCAGCAGCTTGCTAAGGGGAGGGACCGGGGAGCTGTTTTTT.

The gene calls are TRBV10-1 and TRBJ2-1, with a possible D match to TRBD2 (7 bases). Per germline, CDR1 WNHNN and CDR2 SYGVQD (reference sequence). The CDR3 is 17 amino acids. Between the trimmed V and J ends, which lost 6 bases and 0 bases, there was a span of 18 bases. Here the CDR3 DNA reads TGCGCCAGCAGCTTGGGGGGGGGCTATAGCTCCTACAATGAGCAGTTCTTC. As protein: CASSLGGGYSSYNEQFF.

The chain combines TRBV4-2 with TRBJ2-3; 13 positions match TRBD2. The germline CDR1 and CDR2 sequences are LGHNA and YNFKEQ. This CDR3 has 16 amino acids. With V trimmed by 5 bases and J by 2 bases, 4 bases remained unmatched. The CDR3 DNA reads TGTGCCAGCAGCGCCGGACTAGCGGGAGACACAGATACGCAGTATTTT. Translation: CASSAGLAGDTDTQYF.

About this clone itself: The junction does not match germline at one end; this may be a read error. The chain has TRBV7-2 and TRBJ2-5, with no clear D. This CDR3 has 11 amino acids. Germline V gene data show CDR1 as SGHTA and CDR2 as FQGNSA. In nucleotides, the CDR3 is TGTGCCAGCAGCTTATTCGAGGCTCTGGACTTC. This encodes CASSLFEALDF.

The chain joins TRBV7-9 to TRBJ2-1; TRBD2 aligns across 7 bases. CDR3 length equals 17 residues. Germline lookup yields CDR1 SEHNR and CDR2 FQNEAQ (reference sequence). With 1 base clipped from V and 1 base from J, the junction kept 7 bases outside the gene matches. CDR3 coding DNA: TGTGCCAGCAGCTTAGGGTCCGGACTAGGTTCCTACAATGAGCAGTTCTTC. Translation gives CASSLGSGLGSYNEQFF.

CDR3 coding DNA: TGCGCCAGCAGCCAAGGTGGCTCCTCTGGAAACACCATATATTTT. This sequence encodes CASSQGGSSGNTIYF. This rearrangement joins TRBV4-3 to TRBJ1-3; D ambiguous. V was shortened by 1 base and J by 0 bases, with 7 bases between the two germline ends. The CDR3 is made up of 15 amino acids. Germline V lookup: CDR1 LGHNA, CDR2 YSLEER.

This clone was recorded once. V usage is TRBV12-3 or TRBV12-4 and J usage is TRBJ1-1; D is perhaps TRBD1 (5 bases). The CDR3 is 12 amino acids. The V and J ends lost 5 bases and 8 bases respectively, with 12 bases between them. CDR3 region: CASSDSIYEAFF. CDR3 nucleotides: TGTGCCAGCAGTGACAGTATTTACGAAGCTTTCTTT.

V gene TRBV19 combines with J gene TRBJ2-2, with D uncertain. The CDR3 totals 14 residues. Germline V gene data show CDR1 as LNHDA and CDR2 as SQIVND (reference sequence). V dropped 8 bases and J dropped 3 bases, with 13 bases sitting between them. Here the CDR3 DNA reads TGTGCCAGTGGCTCAGGTTGGGACACCGGGGAGCTGTTTTTT. This translates into CASGSGWDTGELFF.

This chain links TRBV30 with TRBJ1-1; TRBD1 aligns across 7 bases. J gave up 7 bases and V 2 bases, and 19 bases lay outside the gene matches. Germline CDR1 and CDR2: GTSNPN and SVGIG (reference sequence). The CDR3 length is 17 residues. The CDR3 sequence is CAWSHRRGTEYALEAFF. As DNA, the CDR3 is TGTGCCTGGAGTCACCGTCGCGGGACAGAATATGCCCTTGAAGCTTTCTTT.

The gene calls are TRBV6-5 and TRBJ2-3, with D unclear. The CDR3 covers 15 residues. The ends were cut back, 5 bases at V and 2 bases at J, with 14 bases in the middle. Germline V gene lookup returns CDR1 MNHEY and CDR2 SVGAGI. The CDR3 region is CASSQTSDPTDTQYF. CDR3 coding DNA: TGTGCCAGCAGTCAGACCAGCGACCCCACAGATACGCAGTATTTT.

The chain carries TRBV3-1 (or the pseudogene TRBV3-2) and TRBJ2-4, with 9 bases aligning to TRBD2. CDR1 and CDR2 (germline): LGHDT, YNNKEL (reference sequence). CDR3 length: 14 residues. Losses at the gene ends were 3 bases for V and 3 bases for J; bases not matched to a gene: 0. DNA for the CDR3: TGTGCCAGCAGCCAGACTAGCGGCAAAAACATTCAGTACTTC. It codes for CASSQTSGKNIQYF.

The chain combines TRBV6-6 with TRBJ2-7, with D perhaps matching TRBD2 (5 bases). The germline V gene encodes CDR1 MNHNY and CDR2 SVGAGI (reference sequence). The V and J ends lost 7 bases and 0 bases respectively, with 13 bases between them. The CDR3 contains 14 residues. CDR3: CASIKDTSSYEQYF. The CDR3, as DNA: TGTGCCAGCATAAAAGATACTAGCTCCTACGAGCAGTACTTC.

The chain uses TRBV9 and TRBJ2-7; unclear D gene. V was shortened by 0 bases and J by 5 bases, with 6 bases between the two germline ends. This CDR3 contains 12 residues. The V gene's germline CDR1 is SGDLS and CDR2 YYNGEE. The CDR3 loop reads CASSVGQNEQYF. In nucleotides, the CDR3 is TGTGCCAGCAGCGTAGGGCAGAACGAGCAGTACTTC.

V gene TRBV7-6 combines with J gene TRBJ1-5, with a tentative D call TRBD1 (6 bases). V was shortened by 5 bases and J by 3 bases, with 17 bases between the two germline ends. The CDR3 has 16 amino acids. The germline CDR1 and CDR2 sequences are SGHVS and FNYEAQ. The CDR3 region is CASSPQQGLSNQPQHF. The CDR3 DNA reads TGTGCCAGCAGCCCCCAACAGGGCCTATCCAATCAGCCCCAGCATTTT.

This CDR3 reads CASTDNSGNTIYF. CDR3 nucleotides: TGTGCCAGCACCGACAACTCTGGAAACACCATATATTTT. The chain couples TRBV12-3 or TRBV12-4 to TRBJ1-3; D not certain. This CDR3 is built from 13 residues. V lost 7 bases and J lost 0, with 7 bases in between.

This clone was observed once. The J gene is TRBJ2-7, the V gene TRBV15, with D maybe TRBD1 (5 bases). This CDR3 is built from 13 residues. V gave up 1 base and J gave up 5 bases, with 9 bases separating them. CDR1 LNHNV and CDR2 YYDKDF come from the germline V gene (reference sequence). CDR3 nucleotides: TGTGCCACCAGCAGAGTTCGCAGGGACGAGCAGTACGTC. Translated: CATSRVRRDEQYV.

This clone has a single count. This rearrangement joins TRBV19 to TRBJ2-7; tentative D call: TRBD1 (6 bases). The CDR3 is 12 amino acids. Germline CDR1 and CDR2: LNHDA and SQIVND (reference sequence). The germline V and J ends were trimmed by 9 bases and 3 bases, with 12 bases remaining between them. The CDR3 DNA reads as TGTGCCAGCGAGGGCAGGGGCTACGAGCAGTACTTC. Its translation: CASEGRGYEQYF.

The rearrangement joins TRBV29-1 to TRBJ2-2, with D possibly being TRBD1 (5 bases). Trimming took 8 bases from V and 0 from J, leaving 10 bases between them. CDR1 is SQVTM and CDR2 is ANQGSEA in the germline V gene. The CDR3 is 13 residues long. CDR3 DNA sequence: TGCAGCTCGGACAATCCGAACACCGGGGAGCTGTTTTTT. Translated, it gives CSSDNPNTGELFF.

The rearrangement uses TRBV5-4 and TRBJ1-2; TRBD1 matches 10 bases. This CDR3 spans 13 amino acids. Trimming removed 2 bases from V and 7 bases from J; junction bases left unmatched: 2. The germline V gene has CDR1 SGHNT and CDR2 YYREEE (reference sequence). CDR3 loop: CASSLDRGRGYTF. For the CDR3, the DNA is TGTGCCAGCAGCTTAGACAGGGGGCGTGGCTACACCTTC. The whole variable domain, filled in from reference TRBV5-4 and TRBJ1-2, reads ETGVTQSPTHLIKTRGQQVTLRCSSQSGHNTVSWYQQALGQGPQFIFQYYREEENGRGNFPPRFSGLQFPNYSSELNVNALELDDSALYLCASSLDRGRGYTFGSGTRLTVV.

V is TRBV5-4 and J is TRBJ2-4; 8 nucleotides match TRBD2. Trimming removed 4 bases from V and 7 bases from J; junction bases left unmatched: 7. Germline-derived CDR1 and CDR2 are SGHNT and YYREEE (reference sequence). The CDR3 contains 14 residues. The CDR3 loop is CASSPGTSYNIQYF. CDR3 DNA sequence: TGTGCCAGCAGCCCAGGGACTAGTTACAACATTCAGTACTTC.